The clone carrying this TCR beta chain showed up just a few times. The antigen is not known. Generated by immunoSEQ multiplex PCR, the TCRdb table keeps only in-frame clones and is missing some. In the table there are almost 200,000 clones, around 80% of which are singletons. In germline, CDR1 is SNHLY, CDR2 FYNNEI. There are 15 residues in the CDR3. V was shortened by 4 bases and J by 4 bases, with 14 bases between the two germline ends. This sample was included in a study of cytomegalovirus exposure and HLA in healthy donors. Study-level points and caveats: The authors confirmed in vitro that three CMV-associated chains were specific for CMV antigens. Altogether, 164 TCR beta chains were recorded as cytomegalovirus-associated.

The chain is built from TRBV2 and TRBJ1-5, with D possibly TRBD1 on 5 matching bases. Material for sequencing was PBMCs. The TCR originated in a woman aged 25 to 39 in good health and CMV-seronegative. The CDR3: CASSGGVQQNQPQHF. CDR3 DNA: TGTGCCAGCAGTGGGGGGGTACAGCAAAATCAGCCCCAGCATTTT.